The present entry profiles one T cell receptor (beta chain) with its context. Its antigen is not identified. Sequencing used immunoSEQ multiplex PCR; TCRdb keeps in-frame clones, though not all of them. The repertoire has fewer than 1.6 million clones, 97% to 99% of them found once; the top ten carry approximately 0.4%. The data were obtained in a study of shared clonotypes between healthy human individuals. The study's findings and limits: Around 5% was the fraction of naive CD4 clonotypes found shared across a few donors. Non-shared clonotypes displayed generation probabilities falling below those of clonotypes present in all four donors. Estimated clonotype richness was generally higher in naive than memory subsets. Sampling involved blood alone; tissue repertoires likely differ.

This CDR3 contains 14 residues. Trimming shortened V by 5 bases and J by 3 bases, and 14 bases separated the two germline ends. Per the germline V gene, CDR1 is SGHTA and CDR2 is FQGNSA. The TCR sequence derives from a young man in good health. Sequencing was done on a sample of naive CD4+ T cells sorted from blood. Subset defined: CD45RA+ positively selected. This sequence joins TRBV7-2 and TRBJ2-7, with a weak D call TRBD1 (6 bases). CDR3 DNA: TGTGCCAGCAGCAAGACAGGTCTGGACTACGAGCAGTACTTC. Residues: CASSKTGLDYEQYF.